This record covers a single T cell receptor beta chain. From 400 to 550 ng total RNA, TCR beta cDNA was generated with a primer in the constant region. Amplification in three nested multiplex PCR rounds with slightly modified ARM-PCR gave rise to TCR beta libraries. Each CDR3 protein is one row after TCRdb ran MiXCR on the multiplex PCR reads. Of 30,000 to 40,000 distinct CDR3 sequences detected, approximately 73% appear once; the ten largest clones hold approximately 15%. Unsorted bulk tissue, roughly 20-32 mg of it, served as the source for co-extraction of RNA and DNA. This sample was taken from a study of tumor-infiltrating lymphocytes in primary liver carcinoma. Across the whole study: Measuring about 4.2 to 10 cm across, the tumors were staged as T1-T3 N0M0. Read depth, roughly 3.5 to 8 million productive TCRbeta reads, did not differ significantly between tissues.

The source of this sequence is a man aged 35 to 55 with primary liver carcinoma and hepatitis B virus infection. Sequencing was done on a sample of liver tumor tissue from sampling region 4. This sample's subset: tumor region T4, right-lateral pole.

CDR3 in DNA: TGTGCCACTAGTAGGACAGGGGAAACAGAAACTTTCTTT. Protein: CATSRTGETETFF. The chain has TRBV6-5 and TRBJ1-1, with TRBD1 identical over 9 bases. This CDR3 has 13 residues. From germline, CDR1 is MNHEY and CDR2 SVGAGI. Unmatched junction bases numbered 15, after V lost 10 bases and J lost 12 bases.